Listed below are T cell receptor beta chains from one sample, sequenced in a study of T cell responses to AZD1222 COVID-19 vaccine. The table came from immunoSEQ multiplex PCR; TCRdb's copy has only in-frame clones and leaves some out. This table has 100,000 to 150,000 clones, 65% to 90% appearing once. The sequenced sample was peripheral blood, obtained 28 days after the second AZD1222 dose. The receptors derive from an adult who received the AZD1222 COVID-19 vaccine. CDR3s include the opening cysteine and the closing phenylalanine or tryptophan. The order of the fields is clone size, V gene, J gene, D gene, CDR3 length, CDR3 DNA, CDR3 protein. The D gene is left open where the match is weak. Clone size appears in some rows only: once, few, many, or a class for an expanded clone.

NA	TRBV9	TRBJ2-2	NA	14	TGTGCCAGCAGCGTAGTCGGGGGCACCGGGGAGCTGTTTTTT	CASSVVGGTGELFF
NA	TRBV2	TRBJ2-3	NA	12	TGTGCCCCCGGACCGTACACAGATACGCAGTATTTT	CAPGPYTDTQYF
few	TRBV10-1	TRBJ2-2	NA	13	TGCGCCAGCAGCGTGGGACCCACCGGGGAGCTGTTTTTT	CASSVGPTGELFF
NA	TRBV4-1	TRBJ2-1	TRBD2	16	TGCGCCAGCAGCCAGCCGGGACTAGCGGGGGTGGGTGAGCAGTTCTTC	CASSQPGLAGVGEQFF
few	TRBV5-1	TRBJ1-6	NA	16	TGCGCCAGCAGCTTGGAGGCGGCAGGTCGAAATTCACCCCTCCACTTT	CASSLEAAGRNSPLHF
NA	TRBV27	TRBJ1-4	NA	14	TGTGCCAGCAGCCTGCGGACAGAGAGTGTAAAACTGTTTTTT	CASSLRTESVKLFF
NA	TRBV3-1/TRBV3-2	TRBJ2-1	NA	15	TGTGCCAGCAGCTACCCGGCTGCCAGTGTCAATGAGCAGTTCTTC	CASSYPAASVNEQFF
NA	TRBV7-2	TRBJ2-3	TRBD2	15	TGTGCCAGCAGCTTCTGGGCGGGGAGGGGAGATACGCAGTATTTT	CASSFWAGRGDTQYF
NA	TRBV7-9	TRBJ2-7	TRBD2	15	TGTGCCAGCAGCCGGGGGGTCCTGAGCTCCTACGAGCAGTACTTC	CASSRGVLSSYEQYF
NA	TRBV7-2	TRBJ2-5	NA	16	TGTGCCAGCAGTAATAAGATGAGCGTTGGGGGGCAGACCCAGTACTTC	CASSNKMSVGGQTQYF
NA	TRBV10-3	TRBJ1-5	NA	12	TGTGCCATCAGTGAAAGTGAACAGCCCCAGCATTTT	CAISESEQPQHF
once	TRBV6-2/TRBV6-3	TRBJ2-7	NA	16	TGTGCCAGCAGTTACTCGAGTCAGGATTTAACCTACGAGCAGTACTTC	CASSYSSQDLTYEQYF
once	TRBV5-1	TRBJ1-3	TRBD1	15	TGCGCCAGCAGCGAACAGGGGGCAGGAGGAAACACCATATATTTT	CASSEQGAGGNTIYF
NA	TRBV6-5	TRBJ2-7	NA	15	TGTGCCAGCAGCCGAGGAGGGGGGAGCTCCTACGAGCAGTACTTC	CASSRGGGSSYEQYF
many	TRBV5-6	TRBJ2-1	TRBD2	17	TGTGCCAGCAGCCCTGGACTAGCGGGCGCGTGGGACAATGAGCAGTTCTTC	CASSPGLAGAWDNEQFF
NA	TRBV18	TRBJ2-5	TRBD2	16	TGTGCCAGCTCACCCTTCACTAGCGGGGGATTAGAGACCCAGTACTTC	CASSPFTSGGLETQYF
NA	TRBV28	TRBJ2-2	NA	15	TGTGCCAGCAGTCCCCACGTGGGGGACACCGGGGAGCTGTTTTTT	CASSPHVGDTGELFF
NA	TRBV28	TRBJ1-5	TRBD1	15	TGTGCCAGCAGTTTCGGGGACAGGGGGTATCAGCCCCAGCATTTT	CASSFGDRGYQPQHF
NA	TRBV7-3	TRBJ1-6	NA	13	TGTGCCAGCAGCTTGGTCGACAATTCACCCCTCCACTTT	CASSLVDNSPLHF
NA	TRBV28	TRBJ2-5	TRBD1	14	TGTGCCAGCAGTGCACAGGGGAGTAGAGAGACCCAGTACTTC	CASSAQGSRETQYF
NA	TRBV5-6	TRBJ2-7	NA	12	TGTGCCAGCAGCTTGGGGCAGCGCGAGCAGTACTTC	CASSLGQREQYF
NA	TRBV12-3/TRBV12-4	TRBJ2-1	NA	13	TGTGCCAGCAGTTTTGGGGCCCACAATGAGCAGTTCTTC	CASSFGAHNEQFF
NA	TRBV9	TRBJ2-3	TRBD2	17	TGTGCCAGCAGCGCCGGGACTAGCGGGGGGTTCACAGATACGCAGTATTTT	CASSAGTSGGFTDTQYF
NA	TRBV6-5	TRBJ1-1	NA	13	TGTGCCAGCAGGGTGACTCCTAACACTGAAGCTTTCTTT	CASRVTPNTEAFF
NA	TRBV6-4	TRBJ2-4	NA	13	TGTGCCAGCAGTGAATCCGGGCAAAACATTCAGTACTTC	CASSESGQNIQYF
NA	TRBV7-8	TRBJ2-2	TRBD1	13	TGTGCCAGCAGCCCAGGGGGCACCGGGGAGCTGTTTTTT	CASSPGGTGELFF
NA	TRBV28	TRBJ2-3	NA	12	TGTGCCAGCAGAGACTGGACAGATACGCAGTATTTT	CASRDWTDTQYF
NA	TRBV2	TRBJ1-4	NA	14	TGTGCCAGCAGTGTGGAGAGGTTAAATGAAAAACTGTTTTTT	CASSVERLNEKLFF
NA	TRBV7-9	TRBJ2-7	TRBD1	16	TGTGCCAGCAGTTTTCTTTCGGGACAGGGGTCCTACGAGCAGTACTTC	CASSFLSGQGSYEQYF
NA	TRBV2	TRBJ1-1	NA	13	TGTGCCAGCGAGGAGCAGGGAGACACTGAAGCTTTCTTT	CASEEQGDTEAFF
few	TRBV11-2	TRBJ2-2	NA	16	TGTGCCAGCAGCTTAGATGAGGCGGCAGTCACCAGGGAGCTGTTTTTT	CASSLDEAAVTRELFF
NA	TRBV14	TRBJ1-1	NA	11	TGTGCCAGCAGCCAACACAGGGCAGCTTTCTTT	CASSQHRAAFF
NA	TRBV30	TRBJ1-3	TRBD1	12	TGTGCCTGGCAGGGGGTCGGATACACCATATATTTT	CAWQGVGYTIYF